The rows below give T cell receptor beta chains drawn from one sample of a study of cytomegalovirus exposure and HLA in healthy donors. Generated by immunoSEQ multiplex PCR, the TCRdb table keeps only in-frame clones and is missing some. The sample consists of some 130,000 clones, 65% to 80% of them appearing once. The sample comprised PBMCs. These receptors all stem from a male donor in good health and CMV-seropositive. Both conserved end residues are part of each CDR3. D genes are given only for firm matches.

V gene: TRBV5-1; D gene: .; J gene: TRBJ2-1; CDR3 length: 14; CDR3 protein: CASSLGPGFNEQFF
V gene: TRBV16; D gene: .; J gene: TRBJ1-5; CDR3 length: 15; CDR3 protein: CASSQLGGFNQPQHF
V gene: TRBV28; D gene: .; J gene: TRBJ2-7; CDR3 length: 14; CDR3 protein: CASSPMAPSYEQYF
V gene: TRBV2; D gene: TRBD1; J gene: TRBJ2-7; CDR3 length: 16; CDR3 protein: CASKSPWGQGAYEQYF
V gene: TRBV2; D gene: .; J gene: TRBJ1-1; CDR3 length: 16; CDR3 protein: CASSGSRLPRNTEAFF
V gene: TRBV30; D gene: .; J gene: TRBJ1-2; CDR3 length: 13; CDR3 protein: CAWSPGSGYGYTF
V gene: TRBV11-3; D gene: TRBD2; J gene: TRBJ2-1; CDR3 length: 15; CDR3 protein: CASSLGASGVMEQFF
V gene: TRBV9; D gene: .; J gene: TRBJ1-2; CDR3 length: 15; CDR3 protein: CASSVDGGTNYGYTF
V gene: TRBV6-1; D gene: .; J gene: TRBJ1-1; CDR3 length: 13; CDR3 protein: CASSEGSQTEAFF
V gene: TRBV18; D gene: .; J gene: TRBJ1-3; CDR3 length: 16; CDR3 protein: CASSRRDTISGNTIYF